Below, 24 T cell receptor beta chains from the same sample are listed, as sequenced in a study of blood T cell repertoires in COVID-19. TCRdb's table, derived via immunoSEQ multiplex PCR, lists solely in-frame clones and lacks some. The sample holds just over 300,000 clones, more than 75% seen once. Sequenced sample: PBMCs or T cells enriched from blood (not recorded which). These receptors originate from a man aged 25 to 40 who had recovered from COVID-19.

The chain joins TRBV6-5 to TRBJ2-3; 11 nucleotides line up with TRBD2. The CDR3 is made up of 14 amino acids. From germline, CDR1 is MNHEY and CDR2 SVGAGI. V trimming: 8 bases; J trimming: 5 bases; junction bases outside the gene matches: 6. The CDR3 loop reads CASVSGGAGDTQYF. The CDR3 DNA follows: TGTGCCAGCGTTAGCGGGGGGGCTGGAGATACGCAGTATTTT.

This rearrangement joins TRBV12-3 or TRBV12-4 to TRBJ1-1; no clear D. Trimming shortened V by 6 bases and J by 11 bases, and 13 bases separated the two germline ends. This CDR3 has 11 residues. The CDR3 is CASRRGAGAFF. As DNA, the CDR3 is TGTGCCAGCAGACGGGGAGCGGGGGCTTTCTTT.

The gene calls are TRBV4-1 and TRBJ1-1; TRBD1 matches at 7 bases. The germline V gene has CDR1 MGHRA and CDR2 YSYEKL. The CDR3 consists of 14 residues. The junction had 3 bases not matched to a gene; V was cut back by 4 bases and J by 1 base. The CDR3 sequence: CASSRTGENTEAFF. The CDR3 region has the DNA TGCGCCAGCAGCCGAACAGGGGAGAACACTGAAGCTTTCTTT.

The gene calls are TRBV5-1 and TRBJ2-7; 13 bases match TRBD2. V lost 3 bases and J lost 4; bases outside the gene matches: 4. The CDR3 loop spans 15 amino acids. Looked up from germline, CDR1 is SGHRS and CDR2 is YFSETQ. CDR3 region: CASSWTSGSRYEQYF. The CDR3 nucleotides are TGCGCCAGCAGCTGGACTAGCGGGAGTAGATACGAGCAGTACTTC.

This chain joins TRBV10-3 and TRBJ1-2; maybe TRBD1 (5 bases). CDR1 and CDR2 (germline): ENHRY, SYGVKD. The CDR3 runs to 13 residues. Trimming shortened V by 10 bases and J by 3 bases, and 15 bases separated the two germline ends. The CDR3: CATSRDPYYGYTF. CDR3 in DNA: TGTGCCACCAGCAGGGATCCATACTATGGCTACACCTTC.

This clone appeared a single time. V gene TRBV9 combines with J gene TRBJ2-1; 10 bases fit TRBD2. Germline V gives CDR1 SGDLS, CDR2 YYNGEE. Losses at the gene ends were 3 bases for V and 7 bases for J; bases not matched to a gene: 1. The CDR3 totals 13 residues. The CDR3: CASSAGLANEQFF. DNA for the CDR3: TGTGCCAGCAGCGCGGGACTAGCGAATGAGCAGTTCTTC. Full variable domain (rest looked up from reference TRBV9 and TRBJ2-1): DSGVTQTPKHLITATGQRVTLRCSPRSGDLSVYWYQQSLDQGLQFLIQYYNGEERAKGNILERFSAQQFPDLHSELNLSSLELGDSALYFCASSAGLANEQFFGPGTRLTVL.

The chain combines TRBV7-2 with TRBJ2-5; 9 bases agree with TRBD2. From germline, CDR1 is SGHTA and CDR2 FQGNSA. Trimming at V came to 3 bases and at J to 1 base, leaving 9 bases not matched to a gene. The CDR3 loop spans 17 amino acids. Written as DNA, the CDR3 is TGTGCCAGCAGCTTGGAAGGGAGACTAGCGGCCCAAGAGACCCAGTACTTC. The encoded protein is CASSLEGRLAAQETQYF.

V gene TRBV28 combines with J gene TRBJ1-2; 8 nucleotides line up with TRBD1. The CDR3 length is 14 residues. Germline values: CDR1 MDHEN, CDR2 SYDVKM. Germline trimming cut 7 bases from V and 2 bases from J; bases unmatched to any gene: 6. The CDR3 sequence: CASTAGQGNYGYTF. The DNA for the CDR3 is TGTGCCAGCACCGCCGGACAGGGAAACTATGGCTACACCTTC.

The chain is built from TRBV21-1 and TRBJ2-5; the table's D call of TRBD2 was not tested on the DNA. TRBV21-1 is shown as a pseudogene. This CDR3 has 16 residues. The DNA of the CDR3 is TGTGCCAGCAGCAAAGGTTGGGAGGATGGGAAGGAGACCCAGTACTTC. It specifies CASSKGWEDGKETQYF.

V and J are TRBV10-3 and TRBJ1-6, with D perhaps matching TRBD1 (6 bases). The CDR3 runs to 15 residues. The germline V and J ends were trimmed by 8 bases and 6 bases, with 17 bases remaining between them. Germline CDR1 is ENHRY and CDR2 is SYGVKD. The CDR3, as DNA: TGTGCCATCCCGATCTGGGCGGACAGTAATTCACCCCTCCACTTT. Protein: CAIPIWADSNSPLHF.

This chain's CDR3 is CASSTEGQVLRDTQYF. CDR3 in DNA: TGTGCCAGTAGTACCGAGGGACAGGTACTTAGGGATACGCAGTATTTT. The chain joins TRBV19 to TRBJ2-3; 8 nucleotides match TRBD1. This CDR3 contains 16 residues. The V segment lost 4 bases and the J segment 6 bases; nucleotides outside the gene matches: 12. Germline V CDR1 and CDR2: LNHDA, SQIVND (reference sequence).

This sequence joins TRBV11-2 and TRBJ1-4; TRBD1 matches 12 bases. Germline V CDR1 and CDR2: SGHAT, FQNNGV. Trimming at V came to 5 bases and at J to 8 bases, leaving 6 bases not matched to a gene. CDR3 length equals 15 residues. The CDR3 protein is CASSHRDRGREKLFF. CDR3 bases: TGTGCCAGCAGCCACAGGGACAGGGGGCGGGAAAAACTGTTTTTT.

This clone has a single count. This chain uses TRBV5-1 with TRBJ2-1; D might be TRBD2 (5 bases). The CDR3 has 17 amino acids. Trimming took off 4 bases at V and 0 bases at J, with 17 bases between the two ends. Germline CDR1 is SGHRS and CDR2 is YFSETQ. CDR3 DNA: TGCGCCAGCAGCCCCCCACTTAGCGAGCCCTCCTACAATGAGCAGTTCTTC. Translation gives CASSPPLSEPSYNEQFF.

In its sample, this clone was seen a few times. CDR3 nucleotides: TGTGCCAGCAGCCAAGATAACAGCAGGGTGAGTGAAGCTTTCTTT. Its protein is CASSQDNSRVSEAFF. V gene TRBV3-1 (or the pseudogene TRBV3-2) combines with J gene TRBJ1-1; tentative D call: TRBD1 (5 bases). V dropped 0 bases and J dropped 7 bases, with 15 bases sitting between them. Per the germline V gene, CDR1 is LGHDT and CDR2 is YNNKEL (reference sequence). The CDR3 length is 15 residues.

The chain has TRBV5-4 and TRBJ1-1, with unresolved D. The CDR3 has 16 residues. Looked up from germline, CDR1 is SGHNT and CDR2 is YYREEE (reference sequence). Between the trimmed V and J ends, which lost 4 bases and 4 bases, there was a span of 20 bases. CDR3 loop: CASSGRGLTESTEAFF. The DNA of the CDR3 is TGTGCCAGCAGCGGGCGTGGACTTACTGAGTCCACTGAAGCTTTCTTT.

V and J are TRBV19 and TRBJ1-4, with TRBD1 matching over 9 bases. Trimming cost V 5 bases and J 4 bases; bases outside gene matches: 5. Germline loops: CDR1 LNHDA, CDR2 SQIVND (reference sequence). The CDR3 length is 15 residues. CDR3 sequence: CASSSPGQGNEKLFF. The DNA of the CDR3 is TGTGCCAGTAGTTCTCCGGGACAGGGTAATGAAAAACTGTTTTTT.

The chain carries TRBV5-4 and TRBJ1-1; 10 bases map to TRBD1. V was pared by 5 bases and J by 5 bases, with 9 bases of the junction left unmatched. The CDR3 has 15 amino acids. The V gene's germline CDR1 is SGHNT and CDR2 YYREEE (reference sequence). CDR3 amino acids: CASRPVPGQGTEAFF. The DNA for the CDR3 is TGTGCCAGCAGGCCAGTGCCGGGACAGGGGACTGAAGCTTTCTTT.

The chain couples TRBV19 to TRBJ1-5; possibly TRBD1 for D (5 bases). Germline-derived CDR1 and CDR2 are LNHDA and SQIVND (reference sequence). CDR3 length: 15 residues. V dropped 7 bases and J dropped 0 bases, with 13 bases sitting between them. The CDR3 is CASNPLQGSNQPQHF. For the CDR3, the DNA is TGTGCCAGTAACCCCCTCCAGGGTAGCAATCAGCCCCAGCATTTT.

This sequence joins TRBV28 and TRBJ2-4; D may be TRBD1 (6 bases). Trimming left V 5 bases short and J 1 base short, with 12 bases between. The V gene's germline CDR1 is MDHEN and CDR2 SYDVKM. The CDR3 spans 15 residues. The chain's CDR3 is CASSQLQGAKNIQYF. The CDR3 nucleotides are TGTGCCAGCAGTCAACTACAGGGTGCCAAAAACATTCAGTACTTC.

V is TRBV1 and J is TRBJ2-7; TRBD2, as called in the table, went unchecked against the DNA. TRBV1 is a known pseudogene. This CDR3 has 16 amino acids. The CDR3 sequence: CTSSQRPLAGGYEQYF. The CDR3 bases are TGCACCAGCAGCCAACGACCTCTAGCGGGAGGATACGAGCAGTACTTC.

This sequence joins TRBV28 and TRBJ1-4; 8 bases agree with TRBD1. Unmatched junction bases numbered 10, after V lost 6 bases and J lost 7 bases. Germline loops: CDR1 MDHEN, CDR2 SYDVKM. The CDR3 has 15 amino acids. The CDR3 sequence: CASRAPGQGLEKLFF. The CDR3 coding sequence is TGTGCCAGCAGGGCCCCCGGACAGGGCCTTGAAAAACTGTTTTTT.

This clone has ten or more counts. The rearrangement joins TRBV5-4 to TRBJ1-3; 7 positions match TRBD1. Germline values: CDR1 SGHNT, CDR2 YYREEE (reference sequence). The CDR3 is made up of 17 amino acids. The ends lost 6 bases at V and 2 bases at J; junction bases unmatched: 14. The CDR3 sequence is CASTYRGNLWTGNTIYF. In DNA form, the CDR3 reads TGTGCCAGCACCTACAGGGGCAACTTGTGGACTGGAAACACCATATATTTT.

There are a few counts of this clone. In nucleotides, the CDR3 is TGTGCCAGCAGTCCTATTGGGAGCACTGAAGCTTTCTTT. This translates into CASSPIGSTEAFF. The chain couples TRBV7-9 to TRBJ1-1; no definite D call. This CDR3 is built from 13 residues. Per the germline V gene, CDR1 is SEHNR and CDR2 is FQNEAQ (reference sequence). The V end was cut by 6 bases, the J end by 4 bases, with 12 bases between.

The chain uses TRBV15 and TRBJ2-5, with unresolved D. The germline gives CDR1 LNHNV, CDR2 YYDKDF (reference sequence). The CDR3 sequence is 13 residues long. Trimming shortened V by 4 bases and J by 5 bases, and 11 bases separated the two germline ends. The DNA of the CDR3 is TGTGCCACCAGCACCTCACCACGGGAGACCCAGTACTTC. Translated, it gives CATSTSPRETQYF.